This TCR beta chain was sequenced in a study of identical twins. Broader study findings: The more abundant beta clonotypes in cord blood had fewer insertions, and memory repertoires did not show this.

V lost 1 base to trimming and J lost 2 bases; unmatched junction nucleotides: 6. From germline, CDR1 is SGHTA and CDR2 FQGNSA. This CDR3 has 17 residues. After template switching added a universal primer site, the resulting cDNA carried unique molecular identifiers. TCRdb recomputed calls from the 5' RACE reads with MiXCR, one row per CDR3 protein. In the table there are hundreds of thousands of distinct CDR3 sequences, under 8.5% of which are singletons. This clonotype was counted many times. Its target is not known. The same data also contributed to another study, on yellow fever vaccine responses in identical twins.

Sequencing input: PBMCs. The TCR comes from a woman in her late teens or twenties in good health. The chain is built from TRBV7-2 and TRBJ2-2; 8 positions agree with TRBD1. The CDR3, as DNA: TGTGCCAGCAGCTTAGGGGGGGCAGGGGGCAACACCGGGGAGCTGTTTTTT. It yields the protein CASSLGGAGGNTGELFF.